The T cell receptor beta chain under discussion was sequenced for a study of T-cell reconstitution after alpha-beta-depleted transplantation in children (dated by TCRdb to 2016 to 2017). In terms of the full investigation: The study quantitatively tracked T-cell immune reconstitution after TCRalphabeta/CD19-depleted allogeneic hematopoietic cell transplantation in children using TCR repertoire profiling.

Turning to this clonotype: Its recognized antigen is unknown. No base qualities exist here, and no much larger clone lies one base off it.

Receptor amplification or capture employed PCR. For sequencing, an Illumina HiSeq 2500 was employed. Molecular barcoding was employed in the preparation of TCR libraries, with unique molecular identifiers being used to normalize TCRbeta repertoire quantification. TCRdb's own reprocessing of the public reads used fastp at Q25 and MiXCR and kept productive beta chains. For every CDR3 protein sequence, its rows merge into one entry that carries the most common genes and DNA. The sample records 200,000 to 300,000 distinct CDR3 sequences, approximately 24% of which are singletons. About 5% of the sample is taken by the ten largest. On the study overall, not on this receptor specifically: Apparently early alphabetaT-cell count recovery about two months after transplant reportedly relied on only several hundred rapidly expanded clones derived from non-depleted graft cells. Over subsequent months, a decline in hyperexpanded clone frequencies was noted, and after one year, T-cell counts and TCRbeta diversity were mostly ascribed to newly produced T cells. The high TCRbeta diversity at day 60 in some patients was ascribed to recipient T cells and intrathymic progenitors that had survived conditioning.

The intended sense of this specimen's treatment or condition label: allogeneic hematopoietic cell transplantation with graft depleted of TCRalphabeta T cells and CD19 B cells. The children who served as transplant recipients had been given grafts of TCRalphabeta/CD19-depleted allogeneic hematopoietic cells. This TCR was recovered from a female patient aged 2-15 years who had a stem cell transplant for congenital amegakaryocytic thrombocytopenia, so the T cells may come from the graft donor. The material was PBMCs, mostly from graft donor cells, obtained 360 days after TCRalphabeta/CD19-depleted stem cell transplant.

The DNA sequence follows: TGTGCCAGCAGCTTAACCGGCGGGAGGAAAACCTACGAGCAGTACTTC. Its product reads: CASSLTGGRKTYEQYF. The sequence is built from TRBV7-2 and TRBJ2-7, with 8 bases matching TRBD2. Trimming leaves V shorter by 2 bases and J shorter by 2 bases, with the junction holding 8 bases beyond the gene matches. According to the germline V gene, CDR1 reads SGHTA and CDR2 reads FQGNSA. Taken from cysteine to phenylalanine, the CDR3 has 16 residues. Left in the record is the CDR3 DNA by itself, 48 bases read in frame from the first base.